A selection of T cell receptor beta chains follows, all from one sample in a study of blood T cell repertoires in COVID-19. Data came from immunoSEQ multiplex PCR; TCRdb stores just in-frame clones and leaves some out. The table includes 100,000 or so clones, 80% to 95% detected once. Material: peripheral blood. These receptors were taken from a middle-aged man with active COVID-19. The CDR3 runs from the conserved cysteine through the conserved F or W. A D gene is named only where the DNA matches it firmly. The listing skips clone size in some rows; elsewhere it reads once, few, many or a size class.

j_call clone_size v_call d_call cdr3_nt cdr3_aa
TRBJ2-7 . TRBV30 . TGTGCCTGGAGTGGCCTAACCCTCTACGAGCAGTACTTC CAWSGLTLYEQYF
TRBJ1-4 . TRBV3-1/TRBV3-2 . TGTGCCAGCAGCCAAATTAAAGAAAAACTGTTTTTT CASSQIKEKLFF
TRBJ2-1 . TRBV5-1 TRBD1 TGCGCCAGCAGCTTTCGAACGGACAGGGGGCAAAATGAGCAGTTCTTC CASSFRTDRGQNEQFF
TRBJ1-2 . TRBV6-5 TRBD1 TGTGCCAGCAGTTACTCGACAGGGTTTTCGTATGGCTACACCTTC CASSYSTGFSYGYTF
TRBJ2-1 . TRBV4-2 . TGTGCCAGCAGCCAAGAGAGGGTAGTGGGACAGTTCTTC CASSQERVVGQFF
TRBJ2-4 . TRBV27 TRBD2 TGTGCCAGCAGATCCGGGACTAGCGGGATTGGTCGGAAGATTCAGTACTTC CASRSGTSGIGRKIQYF
TRBJ2-7 . TRBV6-5 . TGTGCCAGCAGTTACTCGGCTAGTTTACCCGGCGAGCAGTACTTC CASSYSASLPGEQYF
TRBJ1-1 . TRBV28 . TGTGCCAGCAGCCGACTGGAGGGGGGGACGAGGACTGAAGCTTTCTTT CASSRLEGGTRTEAFF
TRBJ2-1 . TRBV5-4 TRBD2 TGTGCCAGCAGCTTGTCGGCTAGCGGCGTTGGCAATGAGCAGTTCTTC CASSLSASGVGNEQFF
TRBJ1-6 . TRBV10-1 . TGCGCCAGCGCGGGGGGCGCTGTCTTCCCGAATTCACCCCTCCACTTT CASAGGAVFPNSPLHF
TRBJ2-7 . TRBV12-3/TRBV12-4 . TGTGCCAGCAGTCCAGGGGTCTCCTACGAGCAGTACTTC CASSPGVSYEQYF
TRBJ2-1 once TRBV7-2 . TGTGCCAGCAGCTTAGCTAGCGCAGCCTACAATGAGCAGTTCTTC CASSLASAAYNEQFF
TRBJ2-1 . TRBV7-8 . TGTGCCAGCACCCTACGTAGGTGGGAGTCCTACAATGAGCAGTTCTTC CASTLRRWESYNEQFF
TRBJ2-3 . TRBV12-5 . TGTGCTAGTGGTTCTTCCCCGTTCACAGATACGCAGTATTTT CASGSSPFTDTQYF
TRBJ2-3 . TRBV5-1 . TGCGCCAGCAGCTTGGCCGCGGTTGCACTATCAAGGCTCACAGATACGCAGTATTTT CASSLAAVALSRLTDTQYF
TRBJ2-1 . TRBV7-6 . TGTGCCAGCAGCTCCCTACCGGGCGGGAATGAGCAGTTCTTC CASSSLPGGNEQFF
TRBJ2-1 . TRBV11-2 TRBD2 TGTGCCAGCAGCTCTTTCTACGGTGTGAGCGGGAGTCGCAATGAGCAGTTCTTC CASSSFYGVSGSRNEQFF
TRBJ2-1 few TRBV7-9 . TGTGCCAGCAGCTTAATAGAAGGGGGTGAGCAGTTCTTC CASSLIEGGEQFF
TRBJ2-2 . TRBV5-1 TRBD1 TGCGCCAGCAGCCCGGACAGGGAAGAGACCGGGGAGCTGTTTTTT CASSPDREETGELFF
TRBJ2-7 . TRBV18 . TGTGCCAGCTCACCACGCGAAGCCAACGCCTACGAGCAGTACTTC CASSPREANAYEQYF
TRBJ2-7 . TRBV10-2 . TGCGCCAGCAGGCCGGGACTCCAAGGCGTCCGGCAGTACTTC CASRPGLQGVRQYF
TRBJ2-1 . TRBV29-1 . TGCAGCGGCAGAAGGCGGGGCGAATACAATGAGCAGTTCTTC CSGRRRGEYNEQFF
TRBJ1-1 . TRBV3-1/TRBV3-2 . TGTGCCAGCAGTCTCGGACAGAACACTGAAGCTTTCTTT CASSLGQNTEAFF
TRBJ2-1 . TRBV7-9 TRBD1 TGTGCCAGCAGCCCCGGGACAGGGAGCAGGAATGAGCAGTTCTTC CASSPGTGSRNEQFF
TRBJ2-7 . TRBV11-3 . TGTGCCAGCAGCTTTGGGCTAAAAGAGCAGTACTTC CASSFGLKEQYF
TRBJ1-4 . TRBV18 . TGTGCCAGCTCCCCTGGAGGGGAACTGTTTTTT CASSPGGELFF
TRBJ2-3 . TRBV10-3 . TGTGCCATCAGTTGGACCCTAGAGGGAGATACGCAGTATTTT CAISWTLEGDTQYF
TRBJ2-3 once TRBV5-1 . TGCGCCAGCAGCTTGGTTGGGACTAGCACAGATACGCAGTATTTT CASSLVGTSTDTQYF
TRBJ1-1 . TRBV6-6 TRBD1 TGTGCCAGCGGCCGTACAGGGGGCGCGAACACTGAAGCTTTCTTT CASGRTGGANTEAFF
TRBJ1-4 . TRBV2 . TGTGCCAGCACCTCTGGGAGCTTTAATGAAAAACTGTTTTTT CASTSGSFNEKLFF
TRBJ1-2 . TRBV27 . TGTGCCAGCAGTCACCATAAGGACAGCGGGGATGGCTACACCTTC CASSHHKDSGDGYTF
TRBJ2-5 . TRBV30 . TGTGCCTGGAAAAGGGGGGGCGGAGAGACCCAGTACTTC CAWKRGGGETQYF
TRBJ2-1 . TRBV9 TRBD2 TGTGCCAGCAGCTCCCGCTCAGCGGGATCTTCCTCATCCCGCAATGAGCAGTTCTTC CASSSRSAGSSSSRNEQFF
TRBJ2-3 . TRBV4-1 . TGCGCCAGCAGCCAAGGCACCGGGGGCGGGAGAGTATCAGATACGCAGTATTTT CASSQGTGGGRVSDTQYF
TRBJ1-2 . TRBV28 . TGTGCCAGCAGGAGAGGCCAGTCGGATGGCTACACCTTC CASRRGQSDGYTF
TRBJ2-3 . TRBV7-8 TRBD2 TGTGCCAGCCAGCACCCTAGCGGGAGGCCACGGGATACGCAGTATTTT CASQHPSGRPRDTQYF
TRBJ2-1 once TRBV19 . TGTGCCAGTACGGAAAGGCGAAAGGGGAATGAGCAGTTCTTC CASTERRKGNEQFF